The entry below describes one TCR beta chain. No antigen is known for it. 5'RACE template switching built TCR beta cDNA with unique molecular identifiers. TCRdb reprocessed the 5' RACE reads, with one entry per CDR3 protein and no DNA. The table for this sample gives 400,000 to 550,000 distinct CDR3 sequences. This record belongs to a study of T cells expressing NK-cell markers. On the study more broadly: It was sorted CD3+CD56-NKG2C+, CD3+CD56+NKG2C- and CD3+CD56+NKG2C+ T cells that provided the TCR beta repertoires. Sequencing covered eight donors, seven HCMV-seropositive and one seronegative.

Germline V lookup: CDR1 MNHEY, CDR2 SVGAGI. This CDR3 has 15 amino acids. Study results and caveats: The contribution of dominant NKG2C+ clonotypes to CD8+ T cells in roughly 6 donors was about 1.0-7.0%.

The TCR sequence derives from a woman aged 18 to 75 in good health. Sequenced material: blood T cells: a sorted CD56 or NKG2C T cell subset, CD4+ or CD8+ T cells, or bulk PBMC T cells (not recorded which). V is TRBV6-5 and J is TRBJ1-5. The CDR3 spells CASSHRVGGNQPQHF.